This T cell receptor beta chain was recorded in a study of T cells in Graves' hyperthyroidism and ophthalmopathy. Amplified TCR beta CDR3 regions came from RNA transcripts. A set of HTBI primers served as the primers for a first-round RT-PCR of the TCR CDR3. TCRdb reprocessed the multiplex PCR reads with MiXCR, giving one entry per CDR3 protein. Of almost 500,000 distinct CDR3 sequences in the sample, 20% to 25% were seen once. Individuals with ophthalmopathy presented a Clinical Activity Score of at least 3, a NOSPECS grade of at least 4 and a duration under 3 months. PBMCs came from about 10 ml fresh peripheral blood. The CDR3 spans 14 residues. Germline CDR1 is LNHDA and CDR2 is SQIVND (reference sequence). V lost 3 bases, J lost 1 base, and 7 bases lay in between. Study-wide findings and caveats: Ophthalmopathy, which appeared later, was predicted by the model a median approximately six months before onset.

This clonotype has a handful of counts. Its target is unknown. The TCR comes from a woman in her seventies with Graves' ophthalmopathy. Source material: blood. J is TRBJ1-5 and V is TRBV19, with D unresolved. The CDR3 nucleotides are TGTGCCAGTAGTATCGGCCGGAGCAATCAGCCCCAGCATTTT. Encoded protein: CASSIGRSNQPQHF.